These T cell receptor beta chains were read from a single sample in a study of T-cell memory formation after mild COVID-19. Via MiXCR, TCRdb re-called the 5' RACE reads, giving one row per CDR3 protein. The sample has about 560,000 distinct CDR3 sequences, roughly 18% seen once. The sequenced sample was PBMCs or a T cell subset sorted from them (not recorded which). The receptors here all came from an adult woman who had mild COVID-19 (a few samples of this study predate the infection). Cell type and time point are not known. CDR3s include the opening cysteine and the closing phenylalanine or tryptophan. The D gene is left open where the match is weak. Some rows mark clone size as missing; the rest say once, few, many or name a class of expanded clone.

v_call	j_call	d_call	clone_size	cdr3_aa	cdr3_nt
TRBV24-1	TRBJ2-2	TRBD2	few	CATSITSGKGELFF	TGTGCCACCAGTATAACTAGCGGGAAGGGGGAGCTGTTTTTT
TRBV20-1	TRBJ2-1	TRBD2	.	CSAATSGRDNEQFF	TGCAGTGCCGCGACTAGCGGGAGGGACAATGAGCAGTTCTTC
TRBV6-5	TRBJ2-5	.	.	CASSALGGAQETQYF	TGTGCCAGCAGCGCCCTTGGTGGAGCACAAGAGACCCAGTACTTC
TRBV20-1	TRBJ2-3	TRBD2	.	CSADLAGFTDTQYF	TGCAGTGCTGATCTAGCGGGGTTCACAGATACGCAGTATTTT
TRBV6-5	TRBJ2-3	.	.	CASSPSRDSTDTQYF	TGTGCCAGCAGCCCAAGCAGGGATAGCACAGATACGCAGTATTTT
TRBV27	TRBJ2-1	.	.	CASSLSPQQHGYPYNEQFF	TGTGCCAGCAGTTTATCGCCCCAACAACATGGGTATCCCTACAATGAGCAGTTCTTC
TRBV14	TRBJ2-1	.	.	CASSQQQGNEQFF	TGTGCCAGCAGCCAGCAGCAGGGCAATGAGCAGTTCTTC
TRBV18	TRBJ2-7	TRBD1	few	CASSPTSGTGLYEQYF	TGTGCCAGCTCACCAACCTCCGGGACAGGGCTATACGAGCAGTACTTC
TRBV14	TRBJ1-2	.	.	CASSRGVFNYGYTF	TGTGCCAGCAGCAGGGGGGTTTTCAACTATGGCTACACCTTC
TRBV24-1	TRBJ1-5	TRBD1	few	CATSDWTGTGYGQPQHF	TGTGCCACCAGTGACTGGACCGGGACAGGGTACGGTCAGCCCCAGCATTTT
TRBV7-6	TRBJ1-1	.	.	CASSLATLTLNTEAFF	TGTGCCAGCAGCTTAGCGACTTTGACACTTAACACTGAAGCTTTCTTT
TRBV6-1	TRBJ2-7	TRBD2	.	CASTLAGSSYEQYF	TGTGCCAGCACCCTAGCGGGTAGCTCCTACGAGCAGTACTTC
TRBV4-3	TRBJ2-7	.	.	CASSTRGGYEQYF	TGCGCCAGCAGCACTAGAGGGGGGTACGAGCAGTACTTC
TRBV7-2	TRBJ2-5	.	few	CASFGPGGTQYF	TGTGCCAGCTTTGGGCCCGGGGGGACCCAGTACTTC
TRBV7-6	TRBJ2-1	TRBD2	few	CASSLSLGGRLYNEQFF	TGTGCCAGCAGCTTAAGTCTCGGCGGGAGGTTGTACAATGAGCAGTTCTTC
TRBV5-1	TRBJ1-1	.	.	CASSFPPAGYTEAFF	TGCGCCAGCAGCTTCCCCCCTGCGGGGTACACTGAAGCTTTCTTT
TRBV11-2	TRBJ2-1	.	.	CASSLRGGSSYNEQFF	TGTGCCAGCAGCTTACGCGGGGGCAGCTCCTACAATGAGCAGTTCTTC
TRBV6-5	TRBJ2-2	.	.	CASRRTNGELFF	TGTGCCAGCAGGCGTACAAACGGGGAGCTGTTTTTT
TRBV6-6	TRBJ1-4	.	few	CASSWGEKLFF	TGTGCCAGCAGCTGGGGGGAAAAACTGTTTTTT
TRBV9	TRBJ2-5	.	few	CASSPRGAAQETQYF	TGTGCCAGCAGCCCGAGAGGGGCAGCTCAAGAGACCCAGTACTTC